The 30 T cell receptor beta chains below were found in one sample sequenced in a study of T cell changes during pregnancy in multiple sclerosis. Assay: immunoSEQ multiplex PCR; the TCRdb copy retains only in-frame clones and omits some. The data hold 25,000 to 30,000 clones, with around 86% observed a single time. Sequencing was performed on CD4+ T cells from peripheral blood mononuclear cells, taken in the first trimester of pregnancy. The receptors were gathered from a female donor in good health, enrolled as a control in a pregnancy study.

The chain has TRBV7-2 and TRBJ2-3, with 8 bases lining up with TRBD2. This CDR3 is 15 amino acids long. From germline, CDR1 is SGHTA and CDR2 FQGNSA. The V segment lost 5 bases and the J segment 3 bases; nucleotides outside the gene matches: 7. The CDR3 protein is CASSRQGGRTDTQYF. In nucleotides, the CDR3 is TGTGCCAGCAGCCGCCAAGGCGGGAGGACAGATACGCAGTATTTT. The full variable domain, its missing parts supplied by reference TRBV7-2 and TRBJ2-3, is GAGVSQSPSNKVTEKGKDVELRCDPISGHTALYWYRQSLGQGLEFLIYFQGNSAPDKSGLPSDRFSAERTGGSVSTLTIQRTQQEDSAVYLCASSRQGGRTDTQYFGPGTRLTVL.

The chain recombines TRBV30 with TRBJ1-4; TRBD1 is a possible D gene (6 bases). This CDR3 has 18 amino acids. Germline V CDR1 and CDR2: GTSNPN, SVGIG (reference sequence). Trimming removed 4 bases at V and 0 bases at J, with 21 bases between. As DNA, the CDR3 is TGTGCCTGGAACTCCGGGCAGGGGCTCAGTGCAACTAATGAAAAACTGTTTTTT. Protein: CAWNSGQGLSATNEKLFF.

The chain links TRBV2 to TRBJ1-2; 7 nucleotides agree with TRBD1. The CDR3 sequence is 13 residues long. Germline-derived CDR1 and CDR2 are SNHLY and FYNNEI. Trimming at V came to 7 bases and at J to 8 bases, leaving 10 bases not matched to a gene. CDR3 DNA sequence: TGTGCCAGCAAGCAGGGGGAAGTGGGGGGCTACACCTTC. The encoded protein is CASKQGEVGGYTF.

V is TRBV9 and J is TRBJ1-2; no reliable D call. Trimming removed 0 bases at V and 0 bases at J, with 18 bases between. This CDR3 has 18 amino acids. CDR1 SGDLS and CDR2 YYNGEE come from the germline V gene. The CDR3, as DNA: TGTGCCAGCAGCGTAGAAGTGGGAGCGGGTTCCTCTAACTATGGCTACACCTTC. This translates into CASSVEVGAGSSNYGYTF.

V usage is TRBV29-1 and J usage is TRBJ2-5; TRBD1 matches 11 bases. This CDR3 is built from 11 residues. Germline V gene sequence: CDR1 SQVTM, CDR2 ANQGSEA. Here the CDR3 DNA reads TGCAGTGGGACAGGGGGTGAGACCCAGTACTTC. This codes for CSGTGGETQYF.

The rearrangement links TRBV2 to TRBJ2-5; TRBD2 matches 8 bases. Germline V gives CDR1 SNHLY, CDR2 FYNNEI. This CDR3 has 15 amino acids. With V trimmed by 4 bases and J by 3 bases, 7 bases remained unmatched. The chain's CDR3 is CASSGGGGSEETQYF. As DNA, the CDR3 is TGTGCCAGCAGTGGGGGCGGGGGGTCCGAAGAGACCCAGTACTTC.

As regards this clone: At one end the junction does not follow the germline gene, possibly because of a read error. CDR3 sequence reads: CASRLSGRGTGGSEQYF. The CDR3 DNA follows: TGTGCCAGCAGATTATCGGGTCGGGGGACAGGGGGATCCGAGCAGTACTTC. The rearrangement joins TRBV27 to TRBJ2-7; TRBD1 matches 11 bases. This CDR3 contains 17 residues. CDR1 and CDR2 (germline): MNHEY, SMNVEV (reference sequence).

V usage is TRBV5-1 and J usage is TRBJ1-2, with TRBD1 as a possible D gene (5 bases). The CDR3 covers 12 residues. V shed 0 bases and J shed 9 bases, with 9 bases lying between them. Germline V gene data show CDR1 as SGHRS and CDR2 as YFSETQ. The CDR3 DNA is TGCGCCAGCAGCTTGGACGGGGGTAGCTACACCTTC. As protein: CASSLDGGSYTF.

The V gene is TRBV11-2, the J gene TRBJ2-1; the D is unclear. From germline, CDR1 is SGHAT and CDR2 FQNNGV. The CDR3 length is 14 residues. Trimming took 0 bases from V and 6 from J, leaving 9 bases between them. The CDR3 spells CASSLDYTGNEQFF. For the CDR3, the DNA is TGTGCCAGCAGCTTAGACTATACGGGCAATGAGCAGTTCTTC.

The V call is TRBV19, the J call TRBJ2-1, with D possibly matching TRBD1 (5 bases). Trimming left V 1 base short and J 5 bases short, with 6 bases between. Germline-derived CDR1 and CDR2 are LNHDA and SQIVND (reference sequence). CDR3 length: 13 amino acids. This chain's CDR3 is CASSIGQNNEQFF. The CDR3 DNA is TGTGCCAGTAGTATAGGACAGAACAATGAGCAGTTCTTC.

The V call is TRBV28, the J call TRBJ2-3; the D is unclear. Deletions cut 4 bases from V and 2 bases from J, with 16 bases between. Per the germline V gene, CDR1 is MDHEN and CDR2 is SYDVKM. The CDR3 totals 16 residues. The DNA for the CDR3 is TGTGCCAGCAGTTCCCCCGTGTTAGCCACCACAGATACGCAGTATTTT. Amino acids: CASSSPVLATTDTQYF.

The chain links TRBV6-1 to TRBJ2-5; weak D call: TRBD1 (5 bases). The DNA end lines up better with TRBJ2-7; the J call may be wrong. Per the germline V gene, CDR1 is MNHNS and CDR2 is SASEGT. The CDR3 has 14 residues. The CDR3 loop is CASSEGGQTHEQYF. The CDR3 bases are TGTGCCAGCAGTGAAGGGGGCCAGACCCACGAGCAGTACTTC.

A remark on this clone: Other DNA sequences in this sample translate to the same CDR3. CDR3 nucleotide sequence: TGTGCCAGTACGGCCCGGACAGGGTCCTACGAGCAGTACTTC. Encoded protein: CASTARTGSYEQYF. The V call is TRBV2, the J call TRBJ2-7; TRBD1 matches at 8 bases. Germline V lookup: CDR1 SNHLY, CDR2 FYNNEI. This CDR3 comprises 14 residues. J lost 1 base, V lost 9 bases, and 8 bases had no gene match.

The V gene is TRBV4-3, the J gene TRBJ2-5, with 9 positions matching TRBD2. CDR3 length: 16 residues. CDR1 is LGHNA, CDR2 YSLEER, per germline. The junction had 6 bases not matched to a gene; V was cut back by 0 bases and J by 4 bases. The CDR3 DNA follows: TGCGCCAGCAGCCAAGATATTAGCGGGAGTAGAGAGACCCAGTACTTC. Translated: CASSQDISGSRETQYF.

The V call is TRBV4-1, the J call TRBJ2-5; 11 bases align to TRBD1. Per germline, CDR1 MGHRA and CDR2 YSYEKL. The CDR3 consists of 17 residues. V gave up 0 bases and J gave up 4 bases; unmatched junction bases: 7. The chain's CDR3 is CASSQERGQGAGETQYF. Here the CDR3 DNA reads TGCGCCAGCAGCCAAGAGAGAGGACAGGGGGCTGGAGAGACCCAGTACTTC.

This rearrangement joins TRBV7-3 to TRBJ2-3, with a weak D call TRBD2 (5 bases). This CDR3 is 14 amino acids long. V gave up 5 bases and J gave up 6 bases, with 15 bases separating them. CDR1 SGHTA and CDR2 FQGTGA come from the germline V gene. In DNA, the CDR3 is TGTGCCAGCAGCCTAAGCGGCCGCCACGATACGCAGTATTTT. It yields the protein CASSLSGRHDTQYF.

The CDR3 nucleotides are TGTGCCATCCAGGCTAGCGGATACACAGATACGCAGTATTTT. This gives the protein CAIQASGYTDTQYF. The chain combines TRBV10-3 with TRBJ2-3; 7 nucleotides align to TRBD2. Per the germline V gene, CDR1 is ENHRY and CDR2 is SYGVKD. There are 14 residues in the CDR3. Trimming at V came to 8 bases and at J to 2 bases, leaving 7 bases not matched to a gene.

This rearrangement joins TRBV18 to TRBJ1-3; no clear D gene. V lost 3 bases, J lost 0 bases, and 9 bases lay in between. The CDR3 is 15 residues long. Germline CDR1 and CDR2: KGHSH and LQKENI. CDR3 bases: TGTGCCAGCTCACCGGGCCGACACTCTGGAAACACCATATATTTT. It encodes CASSPGRHSGNTIYF.

This chain joins TRBV4-2 and TRBJ2-5; 14 bases line up with TRBD2. From germline, CDR1 is LGHNA and CDR2 YNFKEQ. The length of the CDR3 is 17 residues. Losses at the gene ends were 3 bases for V and 2 bases for J; bases not matched to a gene: 5. The DNA for the CDR3 is TGTGCCAGCAGCCAGGCAGGGACTAGCGGGGGTCAAGAGACCCAGTACTTC. Its protein product is CASSQAGTSGGQETQYF.

As DNA, the CDR3 is TGTGCCAGCAGCCAGAAGGGGTACATTCAGTACTTC. It translates to CASSQKGYIQYF. V usage is TRBV7-2 and J usage is TRBJ2-4; D possibly corresponds to TRBD1 (5 bases). V shed 5 bases and J shed 8 bases, with 10 bases lying between them. Per germline, CDR1 SGHTA and CDR2 FQGNSA. The CDR3 extends over 12 amino acids.

This chain links TRBV2 with TRBJ2-1, with TRBD2 matching over 14 bases. CDR1 SNHLY and CDR2 FYNNEI come from the germline V gene. Trimming cost V 2 bases and J 6 bases; bases outside gene matches: 3. There are 16 residues in the CDR3. The CDR3 region has the DNA TGTGCCAGCAGTGAACTGGGACTAGCGGGAGCCAATGAGCAGTTCTTC. Its protein product is CASSELGLAGANEQFF.

The chain joins TRBV15 to TRBJ1-1; D is unclear. The V end lost 0 bases, the J end lost 2 bases, and 10 bases lay between the germline ends. Germline V gene lookup returns CDR1 LNHNV and CDR2 YYDKDF (reference sequence). The CDR3 spans 15 residues. CDR3 loop: CATSRDWAGNTEAFF. The DNA of the CDR3 is TGTGCCACCAGCAGAGATTGGGCAGGCAACACTGAAGCTTTCTTT.

This chain joins TRBV19 and TRBJ2-2; a weak D match, TRBD1 (5 bases). The CDR3 totals 14 residues. V dropped 2 bases and J dropped 1 base, with 5 bases sitting between them. CDR1 LNHDA and CDR2 SQIVND come from the germline V gene (reference sequence). CDR3 protein: CASSIQGNTGELFF. CDR3 bases: TGTGCCAGTAGTATACAGGGGAACACCGGGGAGCTGTTTTTT.

CDR3 in amino acids: CASSLLRDIQYF. CDR3 DNA: TGTGCCAGCAGCTTATTGCGAGACATTCAGTACTTC. The chain uses TRBV7-2 and TRBJ2-4; unclear D gene. This CDR3 is built from 12 residues. Germline V lookup: CDR1 SGHTA, CDR2 FQGNSA. Trimming pared 2 bases from V and 8 bases from J, leaving 7 bases between.

The chain has TRBV27 and TRBJ2-2; TRBD2 agrees at 7 bases. J was trimmed by 8 bases and V by 3 bases; bases with no gene match: 15. The CDR3 is 17 residues long. The germline CDR1 and CDR2 sequences are MNHEY and SMNVEV (reference sequence). CDR3 sequence reads: CASSFGASGTYAGELFF. As DNA, the CDR3 is TGTGCCAGCAGTTTCGGGGCTAGCGGAACTTATGCGGGGGAGCTGTTTTTT.

This sequence joins TRBV9 and TRBJ2-1, with 11 bases that match TRBD2. This CDR3 spans 16 amino acids. Per the germline V gene, CDR1 is SGDLS and CDR2 is YYNGEE. V lost 3 bases to trimming and J lost 2 bases; unmatched junction nucleotides: 4. The CDR3 sequence: CASSALAGATYNEQFF. The CDR3 DNA is TGTGCCAGCAGCGCACTAGCGGGAGCAACCTACAATGAGCAGTTCTTC.

The V and J genes are TRBV18 and TRBJ2-5; TRBD1 matches 7 bases. Germline V gives CDR1 KGHSH, CDR2 LQKENI. Germline trimming cut 3 bases from V and 7 bases from J; bases unmatched to any gene: 8. This CDR3 contains 14 residues. CDR3 loop: CASSPETGWGTQYF. The CDR3 DNA sequence: TGTGCCAGCTCACCGGAGACAGGGTGGGGGACCCAGTACTTC.

This chain links TRBV15 with TRBJ2-1, with 10 bases lining up with TRBD2. V was pared by 5 bases and J by 1 base, with 11 bases of the junction left unmatched. CDR1 is LNHNV and CDR2 is YYDKDF in the germline V gene (reference sequence). The CDR3 spans 18 residues. In DNA form, the CDR3 reads TGTGCCACCAGCGAGGCCCTAGCGGGAGCAGGATCCTACAATGAGCAGTTCTTC. It specifies CATSEALAGAGSYNEQFF.

This clone was recorded only once. The chain carries TRBV5-6 and TRBJ2-2; unclear D gene. There are 14 residues in the CDR3. Germline-derived CDR1 and CDR2 are SGHDT and YYEEEE. The V end lost 1 base, the J end lost 3 bases, and 7 bases lay between the germline ends. The CDR3 reads CASSLSGYTGELFF. The CDR3 nucleotides read TGTGCCAGCAGCTTGTCCGGGTACACCGGGGAGCTGTTTTTT.

A few counts support this clone. The genes are TRBV25-1 and TRBJ2-5; D is perhaps TRBD2 (5 bases). The CDR3 is 13 amino acids. V shed 7 bases and J shed 4 bases, with 13 bases lying between them. CDR1 is MGHDK and CDR2 is SYGVNS in the germline V gene. CDR3 in DNA: TGTGCCAGCATCAATCCCGGAGGAGAGACCCAGTACTTC. This gives the protein CASINPGGETQYF.